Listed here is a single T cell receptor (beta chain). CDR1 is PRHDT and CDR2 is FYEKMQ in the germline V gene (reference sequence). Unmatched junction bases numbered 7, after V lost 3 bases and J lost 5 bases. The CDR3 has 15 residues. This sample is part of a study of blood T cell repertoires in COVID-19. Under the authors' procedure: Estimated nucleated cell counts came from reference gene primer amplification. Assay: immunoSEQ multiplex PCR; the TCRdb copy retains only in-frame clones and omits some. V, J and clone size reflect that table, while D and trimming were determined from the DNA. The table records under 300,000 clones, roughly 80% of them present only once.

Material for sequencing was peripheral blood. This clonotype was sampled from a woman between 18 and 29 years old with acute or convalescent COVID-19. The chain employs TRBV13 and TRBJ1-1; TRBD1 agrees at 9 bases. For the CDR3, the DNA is TGTGCCAGCAGCTTTACACAGGGGGCGGATACTGAAGCTTTCTTT. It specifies CASSFTQGADTEAFF.